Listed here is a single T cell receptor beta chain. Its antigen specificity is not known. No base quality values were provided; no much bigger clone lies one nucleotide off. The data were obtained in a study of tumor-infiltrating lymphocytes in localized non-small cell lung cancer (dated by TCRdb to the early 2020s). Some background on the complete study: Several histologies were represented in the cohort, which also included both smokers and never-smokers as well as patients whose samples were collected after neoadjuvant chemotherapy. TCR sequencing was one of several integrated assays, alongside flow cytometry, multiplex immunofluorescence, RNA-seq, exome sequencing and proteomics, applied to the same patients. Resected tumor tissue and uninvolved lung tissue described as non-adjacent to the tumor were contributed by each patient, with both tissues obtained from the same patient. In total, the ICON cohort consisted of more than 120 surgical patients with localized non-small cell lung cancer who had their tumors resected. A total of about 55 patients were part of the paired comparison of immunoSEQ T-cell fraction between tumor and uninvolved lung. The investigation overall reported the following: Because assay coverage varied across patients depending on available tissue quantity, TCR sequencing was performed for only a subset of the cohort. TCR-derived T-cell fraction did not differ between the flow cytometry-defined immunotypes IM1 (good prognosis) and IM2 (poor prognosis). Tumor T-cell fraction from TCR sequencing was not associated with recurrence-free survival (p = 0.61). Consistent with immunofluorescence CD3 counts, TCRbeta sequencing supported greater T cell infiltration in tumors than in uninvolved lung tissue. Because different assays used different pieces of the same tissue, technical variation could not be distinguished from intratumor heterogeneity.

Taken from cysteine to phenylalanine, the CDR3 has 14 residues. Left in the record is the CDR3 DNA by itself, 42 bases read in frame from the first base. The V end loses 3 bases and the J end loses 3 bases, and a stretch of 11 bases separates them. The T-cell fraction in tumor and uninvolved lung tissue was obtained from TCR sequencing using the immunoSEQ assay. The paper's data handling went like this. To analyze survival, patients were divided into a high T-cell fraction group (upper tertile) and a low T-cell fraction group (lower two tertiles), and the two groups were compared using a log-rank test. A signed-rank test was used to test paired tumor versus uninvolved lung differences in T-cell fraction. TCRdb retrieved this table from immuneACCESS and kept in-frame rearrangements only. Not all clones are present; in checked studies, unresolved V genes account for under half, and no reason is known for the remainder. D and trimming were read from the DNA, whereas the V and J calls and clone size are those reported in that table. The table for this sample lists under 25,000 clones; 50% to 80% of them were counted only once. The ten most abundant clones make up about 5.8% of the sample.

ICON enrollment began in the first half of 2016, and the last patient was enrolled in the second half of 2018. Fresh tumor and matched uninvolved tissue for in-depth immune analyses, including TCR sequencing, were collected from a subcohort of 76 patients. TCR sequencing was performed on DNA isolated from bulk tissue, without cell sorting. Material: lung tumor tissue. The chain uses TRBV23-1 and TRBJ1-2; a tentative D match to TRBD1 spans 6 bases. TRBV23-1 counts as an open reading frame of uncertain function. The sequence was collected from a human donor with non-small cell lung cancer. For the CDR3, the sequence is CASSHRQAYYGYTF. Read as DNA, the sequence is TGCGCCAGCAGTCATCGACAGGCCTACTATGGCTACACCTTC.